This T cell receptor (beta chain) was found in a study of T cell responses to AZD1222 COVID-19 vaccine. Study-level points and caveats: At baseline, just 5 or 6 AZD1222 recipients tested seropositive. Nearly half of spike-specific TCRs reportedly target variant regions that are unmutated in the B.1.351 and B.1.1.7 variants. White British people made up most donors, females outnumbered males, and clonal diversity was possibly underestimated.

Assay used: immunoSEQ multiplex PCR; TCRdb lists only in-frame clones, some missing. The sample contains approximately 110,000 clones, roughly 90% of which appear only once. With regard to this clone: Its antigen remains unknown.

Per the germline V gene, CDR1 is SGHAT and CDR2 is FQNNGV. J lost 3 bases, V lost 4 bases, and 7 bases had no gene match. The length of the CDR3 is 15 residues. The chain couples TRBV11-2 to TRBJ1-1; the match to TRBD1 covers 8 bases. The sample consisted of peripheral blood, taken on day 0 of AZD1222 vaccination. This TCR came from an adult in good health. The CDR3 DNA is TGTGCCAGCAGCTCTACAGGGGGGATAGACACTGAAGCTTTCTTT. The encoded protein is CASSSTGGIDTEAFF. The full variable domain, in which reference TRBV11-2 and TRBJ1-1 provide the parts outside the CDR3, is EAGVAQSPRYKIIEKRQSVAFWCNPISGHATLYWYQQILGQGPKLLIQFQNNGVVDDSQLPKDRFSAERLKGVDSTLKIQPAKLEDSAVYLCASSSTGGIDTEAFFGQGTRLTVV.